The 12 T cell receptor beta chains reported below all come from one sample, sequenced in a study of shared clonotypes between healthy human individuals. Here immunoSEQ multiplex PCR was the method, and the copy in TCRdb shows in-frame clones only, minus some. The repertoire consists of approximately 510,000 clones, with 70% to 80% occurring once and the leading ten covering 10% to 15%. The specimen was PBMCs. The receptors originated from a woman aged 35 to 49 in good health. Some clones in this sample may be carry-over from other donors' samples.

The chain links TRBV5-1 to TRBJ1-1, with 7 nucleotides matching TRBD1. With 4 bases clipped from V and 4 bases from J, the junction kept 4 bases outside the gene matches. The germline CDR1 and CDR2 sequences are SGHRS and YFSETQ. The CDR3 length is 13 residues. CDR3 DNA: TGCGCCAGCAGCAGACAGGGCCGCACTGAAGCTTTCTTT. The encoded protein is CASSRQGRTEAFF.

The V and J genes are TRBV7-3 and TRBJ2-2; D tentatively fits TRBD1 or TRBD2 (5 bases each). The CDR3 has 15 residues. The germline gives CDR1 SGHTA, CDR2 FQGTGA. With 3 bases removed from V and 0 bases from J, the gap between germline ends came to 8 bases. The CDR3 loop reads CASSLGVANTGELFF. The CDR3 DNA reads as TGTGCCAGCAGCTTGGGGGTAGCGAACACCGGGGAGCTGTTTTTT.

The chain has TRBV5-6 and TRBJ2-7; D is ambiguous. V lost 3 bases, J lost 4 bases, and 5 bases lay in between. The V gene's germline CDR1 is SGHDT and CDR2 YYEEEE. The CDR3 is 11 amino acids. CDR3: CASSSRYEQYF. In DNA, the CDR3 is TGTGCCAGCAGCTCCAGATACGAGCAGTACTTC.

The chain links TRBV4-1 to TRBJ2-7, with 12 nucleotides matching TRBD2. This CDR3 is 20 amino acids long. V was clipped by 3 bases and J by 1 base; unmatched bases: 16. CDR1 and CDR2 from the germline V gene are MGHRA and YSYEKL. The CDR3, as DNA: TGCGCCAGCAGCCACCCTGGGGGGGCTAGCGGGAGGGCCAGGTCCTACGAGCAGTACTTC. Its translation: CASSHPGGASGRARSYEQYF.

The V gene is TRBV7-9, the J gene TRBJ1-1; 7 nucleotides match TRBD1. V was pared by 6 bases and J by 6 bases, with 7 bases of the junction left unmatched. The CDR3 has 13 residues. Germline values: CDR1 SEHNR, CDR2 FQNEAQ (reference sequence). The CDR3 is CASRPQGRSEAFF. The CDR3 coding sequence is TGTGCCAGCAGACCACAGGGGAGGTCTGAAGCTTTCTTT.

This sequence joins TRBV28 and TRBJ1-2; a possible D gene is TRBD1 (5 bases). Germline lookup yields CDR1 MDHEN and CDR2 SYDVKM. CDR3 length: 11 residues. The germline V and J ends were trimmed by 3 bases and 7 bases, with 6 bases remaining between them. The CDR3 nucleotides read TGTGCCAGCAGTTTGGGGGGTGGCTACACCTTC. Translating it yields CASSLGGGYTF.

This chain connects TRBV6-1 to TRBJ2-3, with TRBD2 as a possible D gene (5 bases). This CDR3 contains 15 residues. CDR1 and CDR2 from the germline V gene are MNHNS and SASEGT. The V end was cut by 0 bases, the J end by 2 bases, with 9 bases between. The CDR3 loop reads CASSEAPGVTDTQYF. As DNA, the CDR3 is TGTGCCAGCAGTGAAGCTCCCGGGGTCACAGATACGCAGTATTTT.

This chain joins TRBV30 and TRBJ2-1; D is perhaps TRBD2 (6 bases). The CDR3 is made up of 14 amino acids. The V gene lost 2 bases and the J gene lost 2 bases, with 10 bases spanning the gap. The germline gives CDR1 GTSNPN, CDR2 SVGIG (reference sequence). As DNA, the CDR3 is TGTGCCTGGAGTTCGGGGGAGGCCTACAATGAGCAGTTCTTC. This sequence encodes CAWSSGEAYNEQFF.

This rearrangement joins TRBV4-2 to TRBJ2-1; 14 nucleotides agree with TRBD2. The germline CDR1 and CDR2 sequences are LGHNA and YNFKEQ. J lost 8 bases, V lost 1 base, and 4 bases had no gene match. The CDR3 totals 16 residues. The CDR3 reads CASSQVGLAGVDEQFF. CDR3 DNA: TGTGCCAGCAGCCAAGTGGGACTAGCGGGAGTCGATGAGCAGTTCTTC.

This clone was found a few times. The chain combines TRBV19 with TRBJ2-1, with 9 positions matching TRBD2. CDR3 length equals 16 residues. Trimming cost V 3 bases and J 4 bases; bases outside gene matches: 7. Germline V gene lookup returns CDR1 LNHDA and CDR2 SQIVND (reference sequence). CDR3 sequence: CASSILAGNSYNEQFF. The DNA of the CDR3 is TGTGCCAGTAGTATCCTAGCGGGAAATTCTTACAATGAGCAGTTCTTC.

The rearrangement uses TRBV28 and TRBJ2-7, with D tentatively TRBD1 (6 bases). The CDR3 totals 13 residues. The ends were cut back, 8 bases at V and 6 bases at J, with 17 bases in the middle. The germline gives CDR1 MDHEN, CDR2 SYDVKM. For the CDR3, the DNA is TGTGCCAGCGGGGACATCGGTTCCCCCGAGCAGTACTTC. As protein: CASGDIGSPEQYF.

The gene calls are TRBV5-1 and TRBJ1-4; 8 bases are a match to TRBD1. The CDR3 contains 15 residues. J lost 8 bases, V lost 4 bases, and 10 bases had no gene match. Germline V gene sequence: CDR1 SGHRS, CDR2 YFSETQ. As DNA, the CDR3 is TGCGCCAGCAGCGACCCCGGGACAGGCGGGGAAAAACTGTTTTTT. Its translation is CASSDPGTGGEKLFF.